The 13 T cell receptor beta chains reported below all come from one sample, sequenced in a study of control samples from healthy donors and cancer patients. Measured with immunoSEQ multiplex PCR; TCRdb has only the in-frame clones, and not every one. The data contain around 71,000 clones, 90% of them singletons. Sequencing used PBMCs. These TCRs come from a woman in her forties or fifties with colorectal cancer.

The chain has TRBV6-5 and TRBJ2-7; 7 bases are a match to TRBD1. Germline V gene lookup returns CDR1 MNHEY and CDR2 SVGAGI. CDR3 size: 12 residues. Trimming took 5 bases from V and 12 from J; bases not matched to a gene: 10. CDR3 region: CASSRIEGQPYF. The CDR3 nucleotides are TGTGCCAGCAGTCGTATCGAGGGACAGCCGTACTTC.

The genes are TRBV2 and TRBJ1-3, with 7 bases aligning to TRBD1. Germline values: CDR1 SNHLY, CDR2 FYNNEI. J gave up 0 bases and V 8 bases, and 7 bases lay outside the gene matches. The CDR3 length is 15 residues. DNA for the CDR3: TGTGCCAGCGGGGGGACAGTCAGCTCTGGAAACACCATATATTTT. Translating gives CASGGTVSSGNTIYF.

The chain links TRBV19 to TRBJ1-2; D is ambiguous. The CDR3 is 13 residues long. V dropped 7 bases and J dropped 4 bases, with 13 bases sitting between them. Germline assignment: CDR1 LNHDA and CDR2 SQIVND (reference sequence). The CDR3 protein is CASTFNLGYGYTF. The CDR3 DNA reads TGTGCCAGTACTTTTAACCTGGGCTATGGCTACACCTTC.

This chain connects TRBV28 to TRBJ2-1, with TRBD2 identical over 8 bases. Germline assignment: CDR1 MDHEN and CDR2 SYDVKM. The CDR3 is 15 residues long. V dropped 5 bases and J dropped 0; count of bases not matched to a gene: 3. CDR3 loop: CASSLSGSSYNEQFF. The CDR3 nucleotides read TGTGCCAGCAGTCTCAGCGGGAGCTCCTACAATGAGCAGTTCTTC.

The chain joins TRBV2 to TRBJ1-1; 7 bases line up with TRBD1. The ends lost 9 bases at V and 4 bases at J; junction bases unmatched: 8. This CDR3 is built from 13 residues. Germline V CDR1 and CDR2: SNHLY, FYNNEI. CDR3 DNA sequence: TGTGCCAGTCGGGACAGCGAACTCACTGAAGCTTTCTTT. Residues: CASRDSELTEAFF.

About this clone: The identical CDR3 is also encoded by other nucleotide sequences in the sample. The chain is built from TRBV11-2 and TRBJ2-6; no clear D gene. Trimming took off 0 bases at V and 3 bases at J, with 9 bases between the two ends. Germline CDR1 SGHAT, CDR2 FQNNGV. The CDR3 length is 16 residues. The CDR3 here is CASSLDLTGGANVLTF. The CDR3 region has the DNA TGTGCCAGCAGCTTAGATTTAACGGGTGGGGCCAACGTCCTGACTTTC.

The chain recombines TRBV3-1 (or the pseudogene TRBV3-2) with TRBJ1-6; no definite D call. Per the germline V gene, CDR1 is LGHDT and CDR2 is YNNKEL (reference sequence). Trimming shortened V by 4 bases and J by 8 bases, and 6 bases separated the two germline ends. This CDR3 comprises 12 residues. CDR3 amino acids: CASSLHHSPLHF. The CDR3 region has the DNA TGTGCCAGCAGCCTTCACCATTCACCCCTCCACTTT.

The J gene is TRBJ2-1, the V gene TRBV5-4; TRBD2 agrees at 16 bases. The junction had 9 bases not matched to a gene; V was cut back by 2 bases and J by 13 bases. The CDR3 length is 16 residues. In germline, CDR1 is SGHNT, CDR2 YYREEE (reference sequence). Here the CDR3 DNA reads TGTGCCAGCAGCTTACCGGGACTAGCGGGGGGGCCGGAACAGTTCTTC. The encoded protein is CASSLPGLAGGPEQFF.

This clone was detected only once. This rearrangement joins TRBV2 to TRBJ2-2; D might be TRBD1 or TRBD2, each matching 6 bases. Germline lookup yields CDR1 SNHLY and CDR2 FYNNEI. This CDR3 spans 17 amino acids. V lost 6 bases and J 3 bases, leaving 20 bases between the germline ends. DNA of the CDR3: TGTGCCAGCAGCCCAAACGGGGGCGATGTTGACACCGGGGAGCTGTTTTTT. The encoded protein is CASSPNGGDVDTGELFF.

The chain has TRBV5-5 and TRBJ1-3, with unresolved D. V lost 1 base and J lost 2, with 10 bases in between. The CDR3 extends over 15 amino acids. Per the germline V gene, CDR1 is SGHKS and CDR2 is YYEKEE (reference sequence). In DNA, the CDR3 is TGTGCCAGCAGCTTGTCAACAGAGACTGGAAACACCATATATTTT. As protein: CASSLSTETGNTIYF.

This clone was seen a single time. The genes are TRBV7-2 and TRBJ2-3, with 7 nucleotides matching TRBD1. CDR1 and CDR2 from the germline V gene are SGHTA and FQGNSA. The J segment lost 8 bases and the V segment lost 5 bases, leaving 4 bases of the junction unmatched. The CDR3 has 12 residues. The CDR3 reads CASSPRQGTQYF. The CDR3 coding sequence is TGTGCCAGCAGCCCGAGACAGGGTACGCAGTATTTT.

The chain joins TRBV7-2 to TRBJ1-1, with D unclear. Germline values: CDR1 SGHTA, CDR2 FQGNSA. Trimming took off 1 base at V and 2 bases at J, with 8 bases between the two ends. CDR3 length equals 14 residues. The CDR3 sequence: CASSLGAANTEAFF. The CDR3 DNA reads TGTGCCAGCAGCTTAGGGGCAGCAAACACTGAAGCTTTCTTT.

The chain is built from TRBV10-3 and TRBJ1-3; 7 bases map to TRBD1. CDR1 ENHRY and CDR2 SYGVKD come from the germline V gene. V shed 2 bases, J shed 7 bases, and the junction held 5 bases outside the gene matches. The CDR3 consists of 14 residues. CDR3 sequence: CAISEVDRVNTIYF. CDR3 nucleotides: TGTGCCATCAGTGAGGTCGACAGGGTGAACACCATATATTTT.